The 2 T cell receptor beta chains presented below share a single source sample, sequenced in a study of STAT5B mutations in CD4+ large granular lymphocyte leukemia. Libraries were prepared by immunoSEQ multiplex PCR; TCRdb keeps only in-frame clonotypes and omits some of them. The table shows approximately 31,000 clones, with roughly 72% occurring only once. Sequenced material: CD4+ T cells from blood buffy coats. The receptors derive from a human donor in good health.

CDR3 nucleotide sequence: TGTGCCAGCAGTGATCCTGGGCTGAACACTGAAGCTTTCTTT. Translation: CASSDPGLNTEAFF. J is TRBJ1-1 and V is TRBV6-4; no clear D gene. The V gene's germline CDR1 is MRHNA and CDR2 SNTAGT. V lost 3 bases, J lost 0 bases, and 8 bases lay in between. There are 14 residues in the CDR3.

The V gene is TRBV5-5, the J gene TRBJ1-5; tentative D call: TRBD1 (5 bases). The V end was cut by 0 bases, the J end by 11 bases, with 12 bases between. CDR1 and CDR2 (germline): SGHKS, YYEKEE (reference sequence). CDR3 size: 13 residues. The CDR3 sequence is CASSLEQGRAQHF. In DNA, the CDR3 is TGTGCCAGCAGCTTGGAGCAGGGTAGGGCCCAGCATTTT. Full variable domain (remainder filled in from reference TRBV5-5 and TRBJ1-5): DAGVTQSPTHLIKTRGQQVTLRCSPISGHKSVSWYQQVLGQGPQFIFQYYEKEERGRGNFPDRFSARQFPNYSSELNVNALLLGDSALYLCASSLEQGRAQHFGDGTRLSIL.